A selection of T cell receptor beta chains follows, all from one sample in a study of regulatory dendritic cells for organ transplantation. These receptors' targets are unknown. TCRdb's copy holds only in-frame clones and misses some; the assay was immunoSEQ multiplex PCR. The sample gives about 11,000 clones, roughly 82% of which show up once; about 2.4% is in the top ten. The sequenced material came from memory CD4+ T cells from blood cultured with regulatory dendritic cells. The receptors were sampled from a human donor in good health. Each CDR3 is given with its conserved first and last residue. A D gene is named only where the DNA matches it firmly.

>TRBJ1-4|.|TRBV10-3
CAISESLQLYNEKLFF
>TRBJ2-2|TRBD2|TRBV6-5
CATSGGTGELFF
>TRBJ2-5|.|TRBV5-1
CASSQVIPGSQETQYF
>TRBJ1-4|TRBD1|TRBV4-3
CASSQGDSYNEKLFF
>TRBJ2-5|TRBD2|TRBV5-1
CASSSGTSGDRGTQYF
>TRBJ1-1|.|TRBV5-4
CASSLDATMNTEAFF
>TRBJ2-3|TRBD1|TRBV29-1
CSVVVQGKDTQYF
>TRBJ1-1|TRBD1|TRBV5-1
CASSSGQGGNTEAFF
>TRBJ2-7|TRBD1|TRBV7-8
CASSESTGGYEQYF
>TRBJ2-2|TRBD2|TRBV11-3
CASSLQSGGLSGELFF
>TRBJ2-2|TRBD1|TRBV5-4
CASSPERGTGPNTGELFF
>TRBJ1-5|.|TRBV29-1
CSVLQVVGQPQHF
>TRBJ2-2|.|TRBV7-2
CASSLAPVQGPGELFF
>TRBJ2-7|TRBD2|TRBV9
CASSASGGGNEQYF
>TRBJ2-1|.|TRBV9
CASSAGQRAYNEQFF
>TRBJ2-5|TRBD1|TRBV25-1
CASSASGQGRGETQYF
>TRBJ1-1|.|TRBV27
CASSLTQGTEAFF
>TRBJ1-6|.|TRBV6-5
CASSEGVSPLHF
>TRBJ2-3|TRBD2|TRBV2
CASQSGGTDTQYF
>TRBJ1-1|TRBD1|TRBV19
CASSLRTGSMNTEAFF
>TRBJ2-1|.|TRBV2
CASKARSSYNEQFF
>TRBJ1-2|.|TRBV20-1
CSARALYGYTF
>TRBJ2-5|TRBD2|TRBV4-2
CASSQVHGGGQETQYF
>TRBJ2-3|.|TRBV9
CASSAAGTLTTDTQYF
>TRBJ1-1|.|TRBV2
CASSEEWQGTEAFF
>TRBJ1-1|TRBD1|TRBV18
CASSPRQGAWNTEAFF
>TRBJ1-6|.|TRBV5-6
CASTTSPDSSYNSPLHF
>TRBJ2-7|.|TRBV27
CASRDLRGSSYEQYF
>TRBJ2-3|.|TRBV29-1
CSVEGGGGSIDTQYF
>TRBJ2-3|.|TRBV5-1
CASIGGGGGDTQYF
>TRBJ1-5|TRBD1|TRBV5-5
CASSYRQGGDQPQHF
>TRBJ2-5|TRBD1|TRBV5-1
CASSSGTGTGETQYF
>TRBJ2-3|.|TRBV5-5
CASSLGAGGADTQYF
>TRBJ2-7|TRBD2|TRBV6-1
CASSGTSGGATEQYF
>TRBJ2-7|TRBD1|TRBV10-3
CAIRETTGAPEQYF